This entry lists 17 T cell receptor beta chains sequenced from one sample in a study of shared clonotypes between healthy human individuals. TCRdb keeps only in-frame clones here, not all; method: immunoSEQ multiplex PCR. The sample includes about 530,000 clones, nearly 80% of them seen just once. The sample consisted of PBMCs. Receptors were obtained from a woman aged 35 to 49 in good health. Some clones in this sample may be carry-over from other donors' samples.

The chain has TRBV7-9 and TRBJ1-2; D is uncertain. This CDR3 contains 14 residues. The V gene lost 0 bases and the J gene lost 3 bases, with 8 bases spanning the gap. Germline CDR1 is SEHNR and CDR2 is FQNEAQ (reference sequence). The DNA for the CDR3 is TGTGCCAGCAGCTTAGCCGGGAGAGACTATGGCTACACCTTC. It codes for CASSLAGRDYGYTF.

This clone has just a few counts. This rearrangement joins TRBV2 to TRBJ2-5, with 9 bases matching TRBD1. V shed 0 bases and J 0 bases; nucleotides not matched to a gene: 2. The germline V gene encodes CDR1 SNHLY and CDR2 FYNNEI. The CDR3 loop spans 16 amino acids. The CDR3 nucleotides read TGTGCCAGCAGTGAAGCCGGACAGGGGTACCAAGAGACCCAGTACTTC. It encodes CASSEAGQGYQETQYF. Complete variable domain (other parts from reference TRBV2 and TRBJ2-5): EPEVTQTPSHQVTQMGQEVILRCVPISNHLYFYWYRQILGQKVEFLVSFYNNEISEKSEIFDDQFSVERPDGSNFTLKIRSTKLEDSAMYFCASSEAGQGYQETQYFGPGTRLLVL.

The chain carries TRBV13 and TRBJ2-7; no firm D call. V gave up 3 bases and J gave up 4 bases, with 4 bases separating them. The V gene's germline CDR1 is PRHDT and CDR2 FYEKMQ (reference sequence). The CDR3 consists of 11 residues. CDR3 in amino acids: CASSLYYEQYF. The CDR3 DNA is TGTGCCAGCAGCTTGTATTACGAGCAGTACTTC.

DNA for the CDR3: TGTGCCAGCTCACCACTAGGGGGCTACGAGCAGTACTTC. Its protein product is CASSPLGGYEQYF. V gene TRBV18 combines with J gene TRBJ2-7, with D possibly matching TRBD1 (6 bases). Trimming took 1 base from V and 3 from J, leaving 7 bases between them. Germline lookup yields CDR1 KGHSH and CDR2 LQKENI. The CDR3 sequence is 13 residues long.

The DNA for the CDR3 is TGTGCCAGCAGCTTGACCTTTGGCCTGGACGGCAGAAATCAGCCCCAGCATTTT. This sequence encodes CASSLTFGLDGRNQPQHF. The rearrangement links TRBV5-8 to TRBJ1-5; no reliable D call. This CDR3 contains 18 residues. Trimming took 1 base from V and 4 from J, leaving 21 bases between them. In germline, CDR1 is SGHTS, CDR2 YDEGEE.

This chain connects TRBV4-3 to TRBJ2-7, with a weak D call TRBD1 (6 bases). Between the trimmed V and J ends, which lost 1 base and 0 bases, there was a span of 10 bases. Germline CDR1 is LGHNA and CDR2 is YSLEER. The CDR3 extends over 15 amino acids. CDR3 residues: CASSQGTGSSYEQYF. CDR3 nucleotides: TGCGCCAGCAGCCAAGGTACAGGGAGCTCCTACGAGCAGTACTTC.

In DNA form, the CDR3 reads TGTGCCAGCAGCCAACAGGGGACGATCTCCTACGAGCAGTACTTC. It encodes CASSQQGTISYEQYF. The chain uses TRBV14 and TRBJ2-7; tentative D call: TRBD1 (6 bases). This CDR3 contains 15 residues. Trimming stripped 2 bases from V and 0 bases from J, with 11 bases between. Germline V gene sequence: CDR1 SGHDN, CDR2 FVKESK.

The V and J genes are TRBV11-2 and TRBJ2-2; D possibly corresponds to TRBD1 (5 bases). CDR3 length equals 15 residues. Trimming stripped 5 bases from V and 4 bases from J, with 14 bases between. The germline CDR1 and CDR2 sequences are SGHAT and FQNNGV. The CDR3 DNA follows: TGTGCCAGCAGCCTATCTGGGGCAGCCACCGGGGAGCTGTTTTTT. Protein sequence: CASSLSGAATGELFF.

The chain recombines TRBV10-3 with TRBJ1-2; possibly TRBD1 for D (6 bases). Trimming cost V 2 bases and J 4 bases, with 8 bases left between them. The CDR3 consists of 13 residues. From germline, CDR1 is ENHRY and CDR2 SYGVKD. The CDR3 loop reads CAISERTAYGYTF. The CDR3 DNA reads TGTGCCATCAGTGAGCGGACAGCCTATGGCTACACCTTC.

The chain links TRBV18 to TRBJ2-3, with 9 bases identical to TRBD2. J gave up 4 bases and V 3 bases, and 8 bases lay outside the gene matches. This CDR3 is 16 amino acids long. Germline-derived CDR1 and CDR2 are KGHSH and LQKENI. The CDR3: CASSPVAGVVSDTQYF. The CDR3 DNA is TGTGCCAGCTCACCCGTAGCGGGAGTGGTATCAGATACGCAGTATTTT.

This rearrangement joins TRBV7-2 to TRBJ2-7; weak D call: TRBD1 (5 bases). Trimming took 3 bases from V and 0 from J, leaving 12 bases between them. CDR3 size: 15 residues. The germline V gene encodes CDR1 SGHTA and CDR2 FQGNSA. The CDR3 coding sequence is TGTGCCAGCAGCTTTCAGGGTTTCATCTCCTACGAGCAGTACTTC. This codes for CASSFQGFISYEQYF.

This chain joins TRBV7-2 and TRBJ2-7; perhaps TRBD2 as D (6 bases). The V gene's germline CDR1 is SGHTA and CDR2 FQGNSA. V was trimmed by 3 bases and J by 2 bases, leaving 14 bases between them. The CDR3 covers 15 residues. CDR3 amino acids: CASSLGGGFAYEQYF. The CDR3 bases are TGTGCCAGCAGCTTGGGAGGCGGTTTTGCCTACGAGCAGTACTTC.

The J gene is TRBJ2-6, the V gene TRBV6-9; D might be TRBD2 (5 bases). V lost 6 bases, J lost 0 bases, and 6 bases lay in between. CDR3 length: 14 residues. Germline V gives CDR1 MNHGY, CDR2 SVAAGI. The CDR3 here is CASSRDSGANVLTF. The CDR3 DNA reads TGTGCCAGCAGCCGGGACTCTGGGGCCAACGTCCTGACTTTC.

The chain couples TRBV5-4 to TRBJ1-1; 9 bases agree with TRBD1. J was trimmed by 8 bases and V by 0 bases; bases with no gene match: 8. This CDR3 comprises 15 residues. In germline, CDR1 is SGHNT, CDR2 YYREEE (reference sequence). CDR3 amino acids: CASSLAGGQGREAFF. The CDR3 coding sequence is TGTGCCAGCAGCTTGGCCGGCGGACAGGGGAGAGAAGCTTTCTTT.

The J gene is TRBJ2-6, the V gene TRBV27; TRBD1 matches at 10 bases. V shed 10 bases, J shed 0 bases, and the junction held 9 bases outside the gene matches. Germline V gene sequence: CDR1 MNHEY, CDR2 SMNVEV (reference sequence). There are 17 residues in the CDR3. The CDR3 spells CATSPGQGDSGANVLTF. The CDR3, as DNA: TGTGCCACTTCACCCGGACAGGGGGACTCTGGGGCCAACGTCCTGACTTTC. Full variable domain (rest looked up from reference TRBV27 and TRBJ2-6): EAQVTQNPRYLITVTGKKLTVTCSQNMNHEYMSWYRQDPGLGLRQIYYSMNVEVTDKGDVPEGYKVSRKEKRNFPLILESPSPNQTSLYFCATSPGQGDSGANVLTFGAGSRLTVL.

This rearrangement joins TRBV6-1 to TRBJ1-5, with D possibly matching TRBD1 (5 bases). Trimming took off 4 bases at V and 1 base at J, with 8 bases between the two ends. The CDR3 has 14 residues. Germline V gives CDR1 MNHNS, CDR2 SASEGT. CDR3 in DNA: TGTGCCAGCAGTGGGGGACTCAGCAATCAGCCCCAGCATTTT. This sequence encodes CASSGGLSNQPQHF.

This chain joins TRBV7-2 and TRBJ2-3; perhaps TRBD1 as D (6 bases). Per germline, CDR1 SGHTA and CDR2 FQGNSA. Trimming removed 1 base from V and 4 bases from J, with 18 bases in between. The CDR3 is 17 amino acids. Here the CDR3 DNA reads TGTGCCAGCAGCTTAGAGAGGTTGCTACAGGGCCCAGATACGCAGTATTTT. It translates to CASSLERLLQGPDTQYF.